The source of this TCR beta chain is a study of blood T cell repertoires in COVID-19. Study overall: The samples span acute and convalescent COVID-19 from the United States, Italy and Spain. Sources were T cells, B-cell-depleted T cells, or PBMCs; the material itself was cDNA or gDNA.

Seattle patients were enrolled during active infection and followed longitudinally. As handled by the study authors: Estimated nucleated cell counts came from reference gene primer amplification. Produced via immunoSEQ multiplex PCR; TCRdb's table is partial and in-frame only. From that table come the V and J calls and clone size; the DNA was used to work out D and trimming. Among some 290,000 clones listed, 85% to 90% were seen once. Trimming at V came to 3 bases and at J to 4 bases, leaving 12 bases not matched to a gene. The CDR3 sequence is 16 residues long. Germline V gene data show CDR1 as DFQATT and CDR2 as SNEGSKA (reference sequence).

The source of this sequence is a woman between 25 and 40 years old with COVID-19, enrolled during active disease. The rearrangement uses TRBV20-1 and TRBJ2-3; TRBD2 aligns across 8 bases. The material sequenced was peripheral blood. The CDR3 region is CSASMGLGQIADTQYF. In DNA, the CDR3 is TGCAGTGCTAGTATGGGACTAGGGCAGATAGCAGATACGCAGTATTTT.